Listed below are T cell receptor beta chains from one sample, sequenced in a study of OX40 agonist ivuxolimab in advanced cancers. Profiling relied on immunoSEQ multiplex PCR, and the TCRdb table lists in-frame clones only, not all of them. Of around 100,000 clones in the sample, 90% were seen once. The starting material was CD4+ or CD8+ T cells sorted from blood, obtained in a trial of the OX40 agonist ivuxolimab. The receptors stem from an adult with an advanced solid tumor such as melanoma, head and neck, liver or kidney cancer. The CDR3 runs from the conserved cysteine through the conserved F or W.

V gene: TRBV23-1
J gene: TRBJ2-1
CDR3 protein: CASSQSRDRTYNEQFF

V gene: TRBV7-2
J gene: TRBJ2-5
CDR3 protein: CASSLSQDPPQYF

V gene: TRBV2
J gene: TRBJ2-5
CDR3 protein: CASKGGVETQYF

V gene: TRBV4-2
J gene: TRBJ2-4
CDR3 protein: CASSARGTSGGEVAKNIQYF

V gene: TRBV2
J gene: TRBJ2-2
CDR3 protein: CASSEGLLVSGELFF

V gene: TRBV30
J gene: TRBJ2-3
CDR3 protein: CAWSVGAGETDTQYF

V gene: TRBV19
J gene: TRBJ1-4
CDR3 protein: CASSWENEKLFF

V gene: TRBV25-1
J gene: TRBJ2-3
CDR3 protein: CASSEPASPTDTQYF

V gene: TRBV19
J gene: TRBJ2-1
CDR3 protein: CASSIGVGGFNEQFF

V gene: TRBV7-9
J gene: TRBJ2-7
CDR3 protein: CASSLGVFGISYEQYF

V gene: TRBV6-5
J gene: TRBJ1-5
CDR3 protein: CASSYSRRGNQPQHF

V gene: TRBV6-5
J gene: TRBJ2-7
CDR3 protein: CASKAGAFSYEQYF

V gene: TRBV11-3
J gene: TRBJ2-1
CDR3 protein: CASSRGQGLYNEQFF

V gene: TRBV9
J gene: TRBJ2-5
CDR3 protein: CASSVDGETQYF

V gene: TRBV4-1
J gene: TRBJ2-7
CDR3 protein: CASSQTSDPSYEQYF

V gene: TRBV5-1
J gene: TRBJ2-5
CDR3 protein: CASSLRGETQYF

V gene: TRBV7-9
J gene: TRBJ2-1
CDR3 protein: CASSLEGTSPINEQFF

V gene: TRBV10-1
J gene: TRBJ1-2
CDR3 protein: CASPGGAGPPYGYTF

V gene: TRBV28
J gene: TRBJ2-1
CDR3 protein: CASSYDSSGRRGNEQFF

V gene: TRBV6-5
J gene: TRBJ2-7
CDR3 protein: CASSYSRVRNEQYF

V gene: TRBV7-2
J gene: TRBJ2-1
CDR3 protein: CASSLEAGLAQNEQFF

V gene: TRBV28
J gene: TRBJ1-2
CDR3 protein: CASSLSWGGYTF

V gene: TRBV19
J gene: TRBJ2-4
CDR3 protein: CASSIVGVMGDIQYF

V gene: TRBV5-8
J gene: TRBJ2-3
CDR3 protein: CASSLAGAGVHTQYF

V gene: TRBV9
J gene: TRBJ2-1
CDR3 protein: CASSDVGGGAYNEQFF

V gene: TRBV30
J gene: TRBJ2-1
CDR3 protein: CAWNRPDRGVEQFF

V gene: TRBV6-5
J gene: TRBJ2-2
CDR3 protein: CASSTQRLAPGELFF

V gene: TRBV25-1
J gene: TRBJ2-3
CDR3 protein: CASSDPSAESTDTQYF

V gene: TRBV2
J gene: TRBJ1-2
CDR3 protein: CASSPRGTGVGYTF

V gene: TRBV5-1
J gene: TRBJ2-1
CDR3 protein: CASSVLAGDYNEQFF

V gene: TRBV30
J gene: TRBJ2-1
CDR3 protein: CAWSVPALYNEQFF

V gene: TRBV6-1
J gene: TRBJ1-5
CDR3 protein: CASSESDRGRSGNQPQHF

V gene: TRBV6-1
J gene: TRBJ1-4
CDR3 protein: CASSVTVVTNEKLFF

V gene: TRBV13
J gene: TRBJ2-7
CDR3 protein: CASSSSPTGGPYEQYF

V gene: TRBV7-2
J gene: TRBJ2-3
CDR3 protein: CASSVSIRAQYF

V gene: TRBV4-2
J gene: TRBJ2-3
CDR3 protein: CASSQDGASGTSTDTQYF

V gene: TRBV19
J gene: TRBJ1-5
CDR3 protein: CASSMGQGHQPQHF

V gene: TRBV5-6
J gene: TRBJ2-5
CDR3 protein: CASSLAPGEETQYF

V gene: TRBV19
J gene: TRBJ2-1
CDR3 protein: CATRREGARNEQFF

V gene: TRBV9
J gene: .
CDR3 protein: CASSLTQGPYEQYF

V gene: TRBV5-4
J gene: TRBJ2-3
CDR3 protein: CASSTGTSGRTSTDTQYF

V gene: TRBV5-1
J gene: TRBJ2-1
CDR3 protein: CASSFSNEQFF

V gene: TRBV10-1
J gene: TRBJ1-1
CDR3 protein: CASSESRASEAFF

V gene: TRBV5-1
J gene: TRBJ2-6
CDR3 protein: CASSLGTHSGANVLTF

V gene: TRBV10-2
J gene: TRBJ2-2
CDR3 protein: CASSATSGSVRELFF

V gene: TRBV19
J gene: TRBJ2-4
CDR3 protein: CASSMGYPKNIQYF

V gene: TRBV7-2
J gene: TRBJ2-1
CDR3 protein: CASSSDRGAYNEQFF

V gene: TRBV29-1
J gene: TRBJ2-3
CDR3 protein: CSVRQGASTDTQYF

V gene: TRBV19
J gene: TRBJ2-1
CDR3 protein: CASSMGTSRYNEQFF

V gene: TRBV7-9
J gene: TRBJ2-7
CDR3 protein: CASSLEGEGITYEQYF